The TCR beta chain under discussion was sequenced for a study of patients and donors after allogeneic stem cell transplantation. TCRdb ran MiXCR on the RT-PCR reads and lists one entry per CDR3 protein. This sample has fewer than 25,000 distinct CDR3 sequences, with about 42% found just once. The CDR3 has 14 amino acids. Germline lookup yields CDR1 MGHRA and CDR2 YSYEKL. V shed 1 base and J shed 9 bases, with 13 bases lying between them. The sequenced sample consisted of blood, either unsorted or a sorted T cell fraction (not recorded which). The chain has TRBV4-1 and TRBJ2-1; the D call may be TRBD1 or TRBD2 (6 bases each). The TCR was taken from a human donor who was either an allogeneic HSCT recipient or a stem cell or donor lymphocyte infusion donor (not recorded which). It is not recorded whose cells these are; they may come from a transplant donor. Here the CDR3 DNA reads TGCGCCAGCAGCCAAGGGGGGCTAGCGACTGAGCAGTTCTTC. Translated, it gives CASSQGGLATEQFF.